Listed below are T cell receptor beta chains from one sample, sequenced in a study of regulatory T cells in long-lasting Graves disease. Each CDR3 protein gets one entry after TCRdb re-called the multiplex PCR reads with MiXCR. The sample includes fewer than 550,000 distinct CDR3 sequences, about a sixth of them seen just once. These same records also appear under a second study, on T cells in Graves' hyperthyroidism and ophthalmopathy.

This material consisted of peripheral blood mononuclear cells (PBMCs), taken at new diagnosis, from a patient treated with antithyroid drugs. The receptors here all came from a woman aged 18 to 35 with Graves disease. Each CDR3 is given with its conserved first and last residue. A D gene is named only where the DNA matches it firmly. Where a row states a size, it is once, few, many or the class of an expanded clone; other rows omit it.

TRBJ2-2	-	many	TRBV28	15	CASSLNVANTGELFF	TGTGCCAGCAGTTTGAACGTAGCGAACACCGGGGAGCTGTTTTTT
TRBJ2-1	TRBD2	many	TRBV7-9	14	CASSLSGVHSEQFF	TGTGCCAGCAGCCTGAGCGGGGTACATTCGGAGCAGTTCTTC
TRBJ2-7	TRBD2	many	TRBV6-1	16	CASSEVLAGPVDEQYF	TGTGCCAGCAGTGAAGTCTTAGCGGGGCCTGTCGACGAGCAGTACTTC
TRBJ1-2	-	many	TRBV28	13	CASSLGKNYGYTF	TGTGCCAGCAGTTTAGGCAAGAACTATGGCTACACCTTC
TRBJ1-4	-	-	TRBV11-2	17	CASSWGAGTATNEKLFF	TGTGCCAGCAGCTGGGGGGCGGGAACCGCAACTAATGAAAAACTGTTTTTT
TRBJ2-1	TRBD1	-	TRBV30	14	CAWKGQQAYNEQFF	TGTGCCTGGAAGGGACAGCAAGCCTACAATGAGCAGTTCTTC
TRBJ1-5	-	many	TRBV28	14	CASGVVRSNQPQHF	TGTGCCAGCGGGGTAGTGCGCAGCAATCAGCCCCAGCATTTT
TRBJ2-3	-	many	TRBV6-2/TRBV6-3	14	CASSYRLSTDTQYF	TGTGCCAGCAGTTACAGACTGAGCACAGATACGCAGTATTTT
TRBJ1-6	-	-	TRBV20-1	13	CSAYRDGNSPLHF	TGCAGTGCTTACCGGGACGGCAATTCACCCCTCCACTTT
TRBJ2-5	-	-	TRBV6-1	16	CASSVGLGSPQETQYF	TGTGCCAGCAGTGTAGGGCTAGGCAGCCCGCAAGAGACCCAGTACTTC
TRBJ1-1	-	many	TRBV6-2/TRBV6-3	14	CASRPTGMNTEAFF	TGTGCCAGCAGACCGACGGGGATGAACACTGAAGCTTTCTTT
TRBJ1-5	-	many	TRBV18	14	CASSPPDGNQPQHF	TGTGCCAGCTCACCACCGGACGGAAATCAGCCCCAGCATTTT
TRBJ2-1	TRBD2	many	TRBV5-1	16	CASSIGLAGTYNEQFF	TGCGCCAGCAGCATCGGACTAGCGGGAACCTACAATGAGCAGTTCTTC
TRBJ2-1	TRBD2	many	TRBV7-2	15	CASSRSGYSYNEQFF	TGTGCCAGCAGCCGTAGCGGGTATTCCTACAATGAGCAGTTCTTC
TRBJ2-1	TRBD2	many	TRBV12-3/TRBV12-4	20	CASSPGLTSGRTSSYNEQFF	TGTGCCAGCAGCCCGGGACTGACTAGCGGGAGGACCAGCTCCTACAATGAGCAGTTCTTC
TRBJ2-1	TRBD2	-	TRBV15	15	CATSRDRGVYNEQFF	TGTGCCACCAGCAGAGATCGGGGGGTCTACAATGAGCAGTTCTTC
TRBJ2-3	-	few	TRBV14	15	CASSQDIQGTDTQYF	TGTGCCAGCAGCCAAGATATCCAGGGCACAGATACGCAGTATTTT
TRBJ2-4	-	few	TRBV18	16	CASSPPNKGAKNIQYF	TGTGCCAGCTCACCACCGAATAAGGGAGCCAAAAACATTCAGTACTTC
TRBJ1-5	TRBD1	-	TRBV12-3/TRBV12-4	14	CASSLERGLRPQHF	TGTGCCAGCAGTTTAGAAAGGGGGCTTAGGCCCCAGCATTTT
TRBJ1-5	-	many	TRBV12-3/TRBV12-4	11	CASSLGLPQHF	TGTGCCAGCAGTTTAGGCCTCCCCCAGCATTTT
TRBJ1-1	TRBD1	-	TRBV6-5	15	CASKINRGGSGEAFF	TGTGCCAGCAAAATAAACAGGGGTGGGTCTGGTGAAGCTTTCTTT
TRBJ1-5	-	-	TRBV14	19	CASSQDVTYRSGVFQPQHF	TGTGCCAGCAGCCAAGATGTTACCTACAGGAGCGGAGTTTTCCAGCCCCAGCATTTT
TRBJ2-1	-	many	TRBV11-2	14	CASSPGGRDNEQFF	TGTGCCAGCAGCCCCGGGGGGCGGGACAATGAGCAGTTCTTC
TRBJ2-1	-	many	TRBV28	14	CASRERPSYNEQFF	TGTGCCAGCAGAGAACGGCCGTCCTACAATGAGCAGTTCTTC
TRBJ2-2	-	many	TRBV10-3	15	CAISVGLASTGELFF	TGTGCCATCAGTGTCGGTTTGGCTAGCACCGGGGAGCTGTTTTTT
TRBJ2-5	TRBD2	many	TRBV28	14	CASSSTSDQETQYF	TGTGCCAGCAGTTCCACTAGCGACCAAGAGACCCAGTACTTC
TRBJ1-5	-	few	TRBV28	14	CASSLGQEVQPQHF	TGTGCCAGCAGCCTCGGGCAGGAAGTTCAGCCCCAGCATTTT
TRBJ1-2	-	many	TRBV28	12	CASSSSPYGYTF	TGTGCCAGCAGTTCTTCCCCCTATGGCTACACCTTC
TRBJ2-2	TRBD1	-	TRBV7-3	16	CASSLMGTGNTGELFF	TGTGCCAGCAGCTTAATGGGGACAGGGAACACCGGGGAGCTGTTTTTT
TRBJ1-5	-	many	TRBV29-1	15	CSVEEVGRGPRPQHF	TGCAGCGTTGAAGAAGTGGGCAGGGGCCCGCGTCCCCAGCATTTT
TRBJ1-1	-	many	TRBV11-3	13	CASSFQGSTEAFF	TGTGCCAGCAGCTTCCAGGGTAGCACTGAAGCTTTCTTT
TRBJ2-7	TRBD1	-	TRBV18	16	CASSPEIQGPPYEQYF	TGTGCCAGCTCACCAGAAATACAGGGGCCGCCCTACGAGCAGTACTTC
TRBJ2-1	TRBD1	many	TRBV6-1	13	CASTGTGNNEQFF	TGTGCCAGCACTGGGACAGGGAACAATGAGCAGTTCTTC
TRBJ2-1	TRBD2	many	TRBV28	15	CASSSAGPSYNEQFF	TGTGCCAGCAGTTCAGCGGGACCCTCCTACAATGAGCAGTTCTTC
TRBJ2-1	TRBD2	-	TRBV29-1	15	CSGEGTSSPHNEQFF	TGCAGCGGGGAGGGGACCTCATCCCCCCACAATGAGCAGTTCTTC
TRBJ2-3	TRBD2	many	TRBV7-2	15	CASSLTASGPDTQYF	TGTGCCAGCAGCTTAACCGCTAGCGGGCCAGATACGCAGTATTTT